This T cell receptor (beta chain) was found in a study of shared clonotypes between healthy human individuals. Germline CDR1 SGHKS, CDR2 YYEKEE (reference sequence). V lost 0 bases, J lost 1 base, and 5 bases lay in between. This CDR3 region has 13 residues. TCRdb's table, derived via immunoSEQ multiplex PCR, lists solely in-frame clones and lacks some. The data contain a few million clones, more than 80% of them seen just once; the ten biggest clones take up 0.39%. This TCR came from a man younger than 35 in good health. Some clones in this sample may be carry-over from other donors' samples. This chain uses TRBV5-5 with TRBJ2-7, with TRBD1 as a possible D gene (5 bases). The sequencing input was naive CD4+ T cells from PBMCs. The subset here: CD45RA+ positively selected. This CDR3 reads CASSLAGSYEQYF. In DNA, the CDR3 is TGTGCCAGCAGCTTGGCAGGGTCCTACGAGCAGTACTTC.